The present entry profiles one T cell receptor (beta chain) with its context. PCR involved 60 Vbeta and 13 Jbeta primers. Measured with immunoSEQ multiplex PCR; TCRdb has only the in-frame clones, and not every one. The sample includes 180,000 or so clones, 78% of them seen just once. Germline CDR1 and CDR2: MNHNS and SASEGT. V dropped 6 bases and J dropped 9; count of bases not matched to a gene: 8. The CDR3 totals 13 residues. This sample is drawn from a study of cytomegalovirus exposure and HLA in healthy donors. The chain employs TRBV6-1 and TRBJ2-1; the match to TRBD1 covers 7 bases. This clonotype was obtained from a female donor in good health and CMV-seronegative. The specimen sequenced was PBMCs. The DNA of the CDR3 is TGTGCCAGCAGCTCACAGGGGCAACTTGAGCAGTTCTTC. This codes for CASSSQGQLEQFF.